Listed below are T cell receptor beta chains from one sample, sequenced in a study of blood T cell repertoires in COVID-19. Repertoires were generated with immunoSEQ multiplex PCR, while TCRdb's copy carries only in-frame clones and drops some. The sample holds about 230,000 clones, nearly 90% seen once. Sequences were obtained from PBMCs or T cells enriched from blood (not recorded which). The receptors here all came from a man under 40 who had recovered from COVID-19. Each CDR3 is given with its conserved first and last residue. A D gene is named only where the DNA matches it firmly. Clone size appears in some rows only: once, few, many, or a class for an expanded clone.

TRBV5-1	once	NA	15	TRBJ1-3	CASSLGGLNRDTIYF	TGCGCCAGCAGCTTGGGGGGCTTGAATCGGGACACCATATATTTT
TRBV27	NA	TRBD2	14	TRBJ2-1	CASSSHTGRGEQFF	TGTGCCAGCAGTTCCCACACGGGGCGGGGGGAGCAGTTCTTC
TRBV5-8	NA	NA	14	TRBJ1-2	CASSADGGNYGYTF	TGTGCCAGCAGCGCGGACGGAGGAAACTATGGCTACACCTTC
TRBV7-2	NA	TRBD2	18	TRBJ2-3	CASSLATGTSDKSNTQYF	TGTGCCAGCAGCTTAGCTACGGGGACTAGCGACAAAAGTAATACGCAGTATTTT
TRBV24-1	NA	NA	15	TRBJ1-1	CATSDFEGGETEAFF	TGTGCCACCAGTGATTTTGAAGGGGGGGAAACTGAAGCTTTCTTT
TRBV11-2	NA	NA	11	TRBJ1-2	CASSYGYGYTF	TGTGCCAGCAGTTACGGGTATGGCTACACCTTC
TRBV5-4	few	TRBD1	13	TRBJ2-7	CASSRDSLYEQYF	TGTGCCAGCAGCCGGGACAGCCTCTACGAGCAGTACTTC
TRBV5-1	NA	TRBD1	16	TRBJ1-4	CASSFQPTGESEKLFF	TGCGCCAGCAGCTTCCAACCGACAGGGGAGTCAGAAAAACTGTTTTTT
TRBV10-1	NA	NA	16	TRBJ1-1	CARDFPDSPPNTEAFF	TGCGCCCGGGACTTTCCCGACAGCCCCCCGAACACTGAAGCTTTCTTT
TRBV12-3/TRBV12-4	NA	NA	13	TRBJ1-6	CASSRQNDSPLHF	TGTGCCAGCAGTCGACAGAATGATTCACCCCTCCACTTT
TRBV29-1	few	TRBD1	12	TRBJ1-2	CSGTGTEIGYTF	TGCAGCGGGACCGGGACAGAGATTGGCTACACCTTC
TRBV29-1	few	TRBD1	14	TRBJ1-1	CSVMGQGAGTEAFF	TGCAGCGTGATGGGACAGGGGGCGGGCACTGAAGCTTTCTTT
TRBV6-2/TRBV6-3	NA	TRBD2	15	TRBJ2-7	CASSYLSSGSYEQYF	TGTGCCAGCAGTTATCTCTCTAGCGGGAGTTACGAGCAGTACTTC
TRBV10-3	NA	TRBD2	13	TRBJ2-7	CASSGGGYYEQYF	TGTGCCAGTAGCGGCGGGGGGTACTACGAGCAGTACTTC
TRBV5-1	NA	NA	13	TRBJ2-1	CASSSDSWNEQFF	TGCGCCAGCAGCTCCGACTCTTGGAATGAGCAGTTCTTC
TRBV19	NA	NA	15	TRBJ1-2	CASSHAGAVGYGYTF	TGTGCCAGTAGCCATGCGGGGGCAGTGGGCTATGGCTACACCTTC
TRBV6-5	NA	TRBD1	15	TRBJ2-2	CASSRQGVNTGELFF	TGTGCCAGCAGTCGACAGGGCGTGAACACCGGGGAGCTGTTTTTT
TRBV12-3/TRBV12-4	NA	TRBD2	13	TRBJ2-7	CASSAPGLAEQYF	TGTGCCAGCAGTGCACCGGGACTAGCAGAGCAGTACTTC
TRBV9	NA	TRBD1	14	TRBJ1-1	CASSPRTGTTEAFF	TGTGCCAGCAGCCCCCGGACAGGGACCACTGAAGCTTTCTTT
TRBV5-6	NA	NA	16	TRBJ2-7	CASSSGGSGRIYEQYF	TGTGCCAGCAGCTCCGGAGGATCAGGACGGATATACGAGCAGTACTTC
TRBV28	NA	TRBD1	14	TRBJ1-1	CASSGQGRFAEAFF	TGTGCCAGCAGTGGACAGGGGAGGTTTGCTGAAGCTTTCTTT
TRBV7-8	NA	TRBD1	14	TRBJ2-7	CASSRRDRLYEQYF	TGTGCCAGCAGTCGCCGGGACAGACTCTACGAGCAGTACTTC
TRBV6-5	NA	NA	15	TRBJ2-2	CASSYSITNTGELFF	TGTGCCAGCAGTTACTCGATTACAAACACCGGGGAGCTGTTTTTT
TRBV21-1	NA	NA	17	TRBJ1-2	CASSATGTGTANYGYTF	TGTGCCAGCAGCGCAACCGGGACAGGTACCGCTAACTATGGCTACACCTTC
TRBV11-2	NA	NA	17	TRBJ1-2	CASSLDWVGRAIGGYTF	TGTGCCAGCAGCTTAGATTGGGTCGGCAGGGCGATTGGAGGCTACACCTTC
TRBV25-1	NA	NA	17	TRBJ2-5	CASSTGEARGHQETQYF	TGTGCCAGCAGTACAGGAGAAGCCCGCGGCCACCAAGAGACCCAGTACTTC
TRBV19	few	TRBD2	14	TRBJ2-7	CASSPGTSVSEQYF	TGTGCCAGTAGCCCCGGGACTAGCGTCTCCGAGCAGTACTTC
TRBV5-6	NA	TRBD1	16	TRBJ1-1	CASSFQFNRGFTEAFF	TGTGCCAGCAGCTTCCAGTTTAACAGGGGGTTCACTGAAGCTTTCTTT
TRBV15	NA	NA	15	TRBJ2-5	CATSRDLITWETQYF	TGTGCCACCAGCAGAGATCTGATCACTTGGGAGACCCAGTACTTC
TRBV6-5	NA	TRBD2	16	TRBJ2-7	CASSYYGTSDAYEQYF	TGTGCCAGCAGTTACTATGGGACTAGCGACGCCTACGAGCAGTACTTC
TRBV6-5	NA	NA	12	TRBJ1-2	CASGAGYYGYTF	TGTGCCAGCGGAGCAGGGTACTATGGCTACACCTTC
TRBV21-1	NA	NA	14	TRBJ2-7	CASTPRQNSYEQYF	TGTGCCAGCACCCCTCGACAGAATTCCTACGAGCAGTACTTC
TRBV30	NA	NA	12	TRBJ1-1	CAWSVGGTEAFF	TGTGCCTGGAGTGTCGGGGGGACTGAAGCTTTCTTT
TRBV11-2	once	NA	15	TRBJ2-3	CASSPIRGPVDTQYF	TGTGCCAGCAGCCCCATACGAGGGCCGGTAGATACGCAGTATTTT
TRBV9	few	TRBD1	14	TRBJ1-1	CASSVDGQAGRAFF	TGTGCCAGCAGCGTAGATGGACAGGCCGGGCGAGCTTTCTTT
TRBV23-1	NA	TRBD2	15	TRBJ2-1	CASSVRLAGINEQFF	TGCGCCAGCAGTGTCCGACTAGCGGGGATCAATGAGCAGTTCTTC
TRBV10-3	NA	NA	14	TRBJ2-7	CAIGVNGIGYEQYF	TGTGCCATCGGGGTCAACGGGATTGGCTACGAGCAGTACTTC
TRBV19	NA	NA	15	TRBJ2-7	CASSTSGGVSYEQYF	TGTGCCAGTAGTACTTCAGGAGGGGTCTCCTACGAGCAGTACTTC
TRBV5-6	NA	NA	12	TRBJ1-6	CASSLGASPLHF	TGTGCCAGCAGCTTGGGCGCATCACCCCTCCACTTT
TRBV24-1	few	NA	17	TRBJ1-5	CATSTGFSHYSNQPQHF	TGTGCCACCAGCACAGGGTTTTCTCATTATAGCAATCAGCCCCAGCATTTT
TRBV19	NA	TRBD2	15	TRBJ2-1	CATGLDSSSYNEQFF	TGTGCTACGGGACTAGATTCCAGCTCCTACAATGAGCAGTTCTTC
TRBV7-6	NA	NA	17	TRBJ2-3	CASSFYPGSGSTDTQYF	TGTGCCAGCAGCTTCTACCCCGGGAGCGGTAGCACAGATACGCAGTATTTT
TRBV15	NA	NA	16	TRBJ2-6	CATSRDLGQQVNVLTF	TGTGCCACCAGCAGAGATCTAGGACAGCAGGTCAACGTCCTGACTTTC
TRBV6-6	NA	TRBD1	15	TRBJ1-2	CASSSTGGPLLGYTF	TGTGCCAGCAGTTCTACAGGGGGCCCTCTCTTGGGCTACACCTTC
TRBV15	NA	TRBD1	17	TRBJ1-2	CATSNFPRRDRGYGYTF	TGTGCCACCAGCAATTTTCCACGCCGGGACAGGGGTTATGGCTACACCTTC
TRBV9	NA	TRBD1	18	TRBJ1-3	CASSEHVSGTGAGNTIYF	TGTGCCAGCAGCGAACACGTTAGCGGGACAGGGGCTGGAAACACCATATATTTT
TRBV7-6	NA	NA	13	TRBJ2-3	CASSLVAGAEWYF	TGTGCCAGCAGCTTAGTAGCTGGGGCTGAATGGTATTTT
TRBV6-5	once	TRBD2	14	TRBJ2-1	CASSLAGSRLEQFF	TGTGCCAGCAGTTTAGCGGGTAGCCGCCTTGAGCAGTTCTTC
TRBV12-5	NA	TRBD2	15	TRBJ2-7	CASGTGTNLSYEQYF	TGTGCTAGTGGTACCGGGACTAACCTCTCCTACGAGCAGTACTTC
TRBV4-3	NA	NA	14	TRBJ1-1	CASSQDAGYTEAFF	TGCGCCAGCAGCCAAGATGCAGGGTACACTGAAGCTTTCTTT
TRBV5-4	NA	TRBD2	15	TRBJ2-1	CASSLVSGGANEQFF	TGTGCCAGCAGCTTGGTTAGCGGGGGGGCAAATGAGCAGTTCTTC